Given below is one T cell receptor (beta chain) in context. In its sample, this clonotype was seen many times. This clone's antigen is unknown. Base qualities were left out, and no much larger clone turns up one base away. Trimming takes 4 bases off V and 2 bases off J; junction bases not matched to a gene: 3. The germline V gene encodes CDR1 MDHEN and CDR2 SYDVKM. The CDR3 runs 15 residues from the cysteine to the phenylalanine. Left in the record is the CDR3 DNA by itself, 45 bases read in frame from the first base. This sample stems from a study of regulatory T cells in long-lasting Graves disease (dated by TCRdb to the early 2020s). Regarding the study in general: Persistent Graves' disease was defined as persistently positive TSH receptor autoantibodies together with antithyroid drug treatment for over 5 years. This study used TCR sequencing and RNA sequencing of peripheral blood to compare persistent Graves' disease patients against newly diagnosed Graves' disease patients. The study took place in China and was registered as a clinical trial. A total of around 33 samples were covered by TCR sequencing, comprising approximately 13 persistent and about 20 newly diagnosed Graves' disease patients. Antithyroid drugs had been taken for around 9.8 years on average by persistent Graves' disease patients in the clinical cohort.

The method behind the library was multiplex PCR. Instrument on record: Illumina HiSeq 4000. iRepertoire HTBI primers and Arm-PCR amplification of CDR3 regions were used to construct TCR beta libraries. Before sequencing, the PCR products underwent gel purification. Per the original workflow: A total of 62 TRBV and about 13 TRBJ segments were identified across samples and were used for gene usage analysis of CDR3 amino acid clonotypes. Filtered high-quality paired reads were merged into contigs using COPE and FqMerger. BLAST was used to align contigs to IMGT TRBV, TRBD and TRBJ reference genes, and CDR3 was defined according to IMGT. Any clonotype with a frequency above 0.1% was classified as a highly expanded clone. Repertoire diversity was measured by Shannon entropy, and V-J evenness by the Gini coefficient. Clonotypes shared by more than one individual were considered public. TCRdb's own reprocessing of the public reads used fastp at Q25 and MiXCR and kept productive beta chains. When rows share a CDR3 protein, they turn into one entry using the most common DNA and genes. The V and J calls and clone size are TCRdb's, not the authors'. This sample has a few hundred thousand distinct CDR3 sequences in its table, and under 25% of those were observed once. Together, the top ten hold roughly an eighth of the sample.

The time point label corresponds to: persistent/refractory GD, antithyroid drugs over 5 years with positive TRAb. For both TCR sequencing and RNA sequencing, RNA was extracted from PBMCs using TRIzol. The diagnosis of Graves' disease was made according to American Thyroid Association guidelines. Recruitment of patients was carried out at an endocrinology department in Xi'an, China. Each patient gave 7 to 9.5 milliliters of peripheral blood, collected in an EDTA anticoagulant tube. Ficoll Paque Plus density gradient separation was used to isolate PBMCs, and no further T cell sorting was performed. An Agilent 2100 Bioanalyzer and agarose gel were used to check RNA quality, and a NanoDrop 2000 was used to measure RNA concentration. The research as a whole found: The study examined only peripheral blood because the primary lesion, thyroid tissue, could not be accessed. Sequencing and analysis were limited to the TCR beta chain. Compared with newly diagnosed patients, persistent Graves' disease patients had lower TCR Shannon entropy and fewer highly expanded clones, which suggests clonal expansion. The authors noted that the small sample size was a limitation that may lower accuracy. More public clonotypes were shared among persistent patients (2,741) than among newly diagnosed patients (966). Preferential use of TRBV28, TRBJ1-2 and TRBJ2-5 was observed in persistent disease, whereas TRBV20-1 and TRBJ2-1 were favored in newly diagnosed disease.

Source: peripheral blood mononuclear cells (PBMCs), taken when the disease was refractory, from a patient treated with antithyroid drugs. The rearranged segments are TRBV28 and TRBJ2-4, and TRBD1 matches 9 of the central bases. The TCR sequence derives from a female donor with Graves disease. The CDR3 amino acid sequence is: CASSSGTGTKNIQYF. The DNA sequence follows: TGTGCCAGCAGTTCCGGGACAGGGACCAAAAACATTCAGTACTTC.